The TCR beta chain under discussion was sequenced for a study of shared T cell receptors in the human thymus. CDR1 is LNHNV and CDR2 is YYDKDF in the germline V gene (reference sequence). This CDR3 has 13 residues. The V end lost 1 base, the J end lost 7 bases, and 5 bases lay between the germline ends. Profiling relied on immunoSEQ multiplex PCR, and the TCRdb table lists in-frame clones only, not all of them. The table includes tens of thousands of clones, about 95% detected once. The sequenced sample consisted of thymocytes. This receptor was obtained from a human donor. The V and J genes are TRBV15 and TRBJ1-6; no reliable D call. CDR3 protein: CATSRVRNSPLHF. The DNA of the CDR3 is TGTGCCACCAGCAGAGTCCGGAATTCACCCCTCCACTTT. The variable domain in full, completed from reference TRBV15 and TRBJ1-6, reads DAMVIQNPRYQVTQFGKPVTLSCSQTLNHNVMYWYQQKSSQAPKLLFHYYDKDFNNEADTPDNFQSRRPNTSFCFLDIRSPGLGDTAMYLCATSRVRNSPLHFGNGTRLTVT.